The entry that follows covers one T cell receptor beta chain sequence. Between the trimmed V and J ends, which lost 2 bases and 4 bases, there was a span of 20 bases. This CDR3 is built from 16 residues. Germline V gene sequence: CDR1 SQVTM, CDR2 ANQGSEA. The data derive from a study of PD-L1 blockade in urothelial cancer. Clones were sequenced by immunoSEQ multiplex PCR, and TCRdb holds only the in-frame ones, with some missing. Of roughly 50,000 clones in the sample, roughly 87% were seen once. Indicated time point: pretreatment peripheral blood. The clonotype was recovered from a woman in her sixties with urothelial cancer. The chain couples TRBV29-1 to TRBJ1-2; D unclear. The source material was PBMCs, sampled around atezolizumab (anti-PD-L1) treatment. CDR3 protein: CSVESGRHKGSYGYTF. In DNA form, the CDR3 reads TGCAGCGTTGAATCTGGTCGACACAAAGGGAGCTATGGCTACACCTTC.